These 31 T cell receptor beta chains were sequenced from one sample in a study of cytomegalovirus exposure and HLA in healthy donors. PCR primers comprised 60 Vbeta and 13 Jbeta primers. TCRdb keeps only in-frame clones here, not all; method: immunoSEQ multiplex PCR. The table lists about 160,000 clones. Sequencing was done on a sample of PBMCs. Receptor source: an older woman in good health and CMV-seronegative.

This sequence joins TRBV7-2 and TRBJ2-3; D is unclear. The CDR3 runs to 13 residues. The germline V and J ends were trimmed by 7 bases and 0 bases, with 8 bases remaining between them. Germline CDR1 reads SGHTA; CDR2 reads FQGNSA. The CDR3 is CASNSPSTDTQYF. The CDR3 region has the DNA TGTGCCAGCAACTCCCCTAGCACAGATACGCAGTATTTT.

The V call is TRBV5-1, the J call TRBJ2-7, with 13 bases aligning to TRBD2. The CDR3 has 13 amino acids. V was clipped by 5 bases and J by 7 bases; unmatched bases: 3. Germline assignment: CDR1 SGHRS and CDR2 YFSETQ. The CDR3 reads CASRTTSGGEQYF. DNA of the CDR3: TGCGCCAGCAGGACGACTAGCGGGGGGGAGCAGTACTTC. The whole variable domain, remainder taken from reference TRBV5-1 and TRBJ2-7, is KAGVTQTPRYLIKTRGQQVTLSCSPISGHRSVSWYQQTPGQGLQFLFEYFSETQRNKGNFPGRFSGRQFSNSRSEMNVSTLELGDSALYLCASRTTSGGEQYFGPGTRLTVT.

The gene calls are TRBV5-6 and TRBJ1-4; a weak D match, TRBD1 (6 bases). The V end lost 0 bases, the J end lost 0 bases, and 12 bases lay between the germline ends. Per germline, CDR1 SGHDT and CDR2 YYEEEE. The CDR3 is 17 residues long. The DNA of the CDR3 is TGTGCCAGCAGCTTGGCCGGGACATATACAACTAATGAAAAACTGTTTTTT. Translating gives CASSLAGTYTTNEKLFF.

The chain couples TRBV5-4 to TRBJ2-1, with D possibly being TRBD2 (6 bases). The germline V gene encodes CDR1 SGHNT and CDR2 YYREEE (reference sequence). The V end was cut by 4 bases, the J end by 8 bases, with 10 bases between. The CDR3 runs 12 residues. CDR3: CASSLGGDEQFF. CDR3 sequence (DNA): TGTGCCAGCAGCCTCGGCGGGGATGAGCAGTTCTTC.

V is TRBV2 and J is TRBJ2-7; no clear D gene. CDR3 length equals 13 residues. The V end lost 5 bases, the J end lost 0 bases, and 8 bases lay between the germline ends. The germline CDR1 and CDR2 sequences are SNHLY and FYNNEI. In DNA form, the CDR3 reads TGTGCCAGCAGTCGAGGTGGCTCCTACGAGCAGTACTTC. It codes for CASSRGGSYEQYF.

This CDR3 is CASRLPGATEAFF. The CDR3 bases are TGCGCCAGCAGACTTCCTGGGGCCACTGAAGCTTTCTTT. V usage is TRBV10-1 and J usage is TRBJ1-1, with a weak D call TRBD1 (5 bases). The V gene's germline CDR1 is WNHNN and CDR2 SYGVQD (reference sequence). V lost 6 bases, J lost 4 bases, and 12 bases lay in between. This CDR3 has 13 residues.

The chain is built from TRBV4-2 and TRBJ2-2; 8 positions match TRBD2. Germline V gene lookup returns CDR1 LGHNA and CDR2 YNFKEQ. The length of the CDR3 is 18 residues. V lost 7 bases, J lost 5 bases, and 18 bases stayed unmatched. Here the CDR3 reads CASTLGTRSTRSTGELFF. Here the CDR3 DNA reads TGTGCCAGCACCCTCGGGACTAGAAGTACCCGTAGTACCGGGGAGCTGTTTTTT.

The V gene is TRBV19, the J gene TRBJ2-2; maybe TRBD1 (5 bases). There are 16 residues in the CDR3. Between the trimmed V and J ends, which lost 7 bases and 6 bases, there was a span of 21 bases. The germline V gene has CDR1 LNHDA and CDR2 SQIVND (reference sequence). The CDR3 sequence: CASINSAGMKAGELFF. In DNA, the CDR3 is TGTGCCAGTATTAACTCTGCAGGGATGAAAGCCGGGGAGCTGTTTTTT.

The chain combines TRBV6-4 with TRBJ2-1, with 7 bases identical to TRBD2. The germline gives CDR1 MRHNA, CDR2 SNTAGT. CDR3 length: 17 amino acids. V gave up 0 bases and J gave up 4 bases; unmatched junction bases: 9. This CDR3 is CASSDSILQRGYNEQFF. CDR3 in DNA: TGTGCCAGCAGTGACTCGATCCTTCAGCGGGGATACAATGAGCAGTTCTTC.

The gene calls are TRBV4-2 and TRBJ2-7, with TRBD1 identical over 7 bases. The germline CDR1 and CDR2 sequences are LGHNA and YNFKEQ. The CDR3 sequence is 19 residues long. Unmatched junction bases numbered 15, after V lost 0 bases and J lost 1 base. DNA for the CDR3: TGTGCCAGCAGCCAAGATCACGGCAGGGGGACGAGTGGATCCTACGAGCAGTACTTC. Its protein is CASSQDHGRGTSGSYEQYF.

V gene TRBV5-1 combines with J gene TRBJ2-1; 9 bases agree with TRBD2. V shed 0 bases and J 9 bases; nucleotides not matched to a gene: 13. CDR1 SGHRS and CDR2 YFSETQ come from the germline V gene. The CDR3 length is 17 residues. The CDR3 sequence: CASSLAVAGVGSTEQFF. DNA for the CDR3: TGCGCCAGCAGCTTGGCGGTAGCGGGGGTTGGGTCCACTGAGCAGTTCTTC.

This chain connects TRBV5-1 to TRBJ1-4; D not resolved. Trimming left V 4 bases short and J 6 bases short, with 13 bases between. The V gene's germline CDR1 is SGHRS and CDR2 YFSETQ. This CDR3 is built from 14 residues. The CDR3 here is CASSPYEGDEKLFF. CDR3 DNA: TGCGCCAGCAGCCCCTATGAGGGTGATGAAAAACTGTTTTTT. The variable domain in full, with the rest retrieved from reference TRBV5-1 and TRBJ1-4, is KAGVTQTPRYLIKTRGQQVTLSCSPISGHRSVSWYQQTPGQGLQFLFEYFSETQRNKGNFPGRFSGRQFSNSRSEMNVSTLELGDSALYLCASSPYEGDEKLFFGSGTQLSVL.

CDR3 residues: CASSVDGEVEEQYF. The CDR3, as DNA: TGTGCCAGCAGCGTAGACGGCGAGGTCGAAGAGCAGTACTTC. This chain links TRBV9 with TRBJ2-7; unclear D gene. Deletions cut 0 bases from V and 7 bases from J, with 14 bases between. Germline V gene sequence: CDR1 SGDLS, CDR2 YYNGEE. The CDR3 sequence is 14 residues long.

The CDR3 protein is CASSPQGAGSNQPQHF. The CDR3 region has the DNA TGTGCCAGTAGTCCGCAGGGGGCGGGGAGCAATCAGCCCCAGCATTTT. V is TRBV19 and J is TRBJ1-5; the match to TRBD1 covers 8 bases. Trimming removed 5 bases from V and 1 base from J; junction bases left unmatched: 7. From germline, CDR1 is LNHDA and CDR2 SQIVND (reference sequence). This CDR3 is built from 16 residues.

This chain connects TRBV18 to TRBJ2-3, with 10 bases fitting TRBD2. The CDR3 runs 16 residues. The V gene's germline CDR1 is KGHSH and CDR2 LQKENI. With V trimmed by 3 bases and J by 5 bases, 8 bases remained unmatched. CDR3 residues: CASSPSAGGQIDTQYF. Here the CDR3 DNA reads TGTGCCAGCTCACCTTCAGCGGGGGGGCAAATAGATACGCAGTATTTT.

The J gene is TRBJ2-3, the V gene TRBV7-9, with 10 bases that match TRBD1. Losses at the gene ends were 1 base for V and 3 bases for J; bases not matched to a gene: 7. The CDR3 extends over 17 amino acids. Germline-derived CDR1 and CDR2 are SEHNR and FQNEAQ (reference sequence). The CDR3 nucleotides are TGTGCCAGCAGCTTAGGAAGAGGGACAGGGGCAACAGATACGCAGTATTTT. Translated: CASSLGRGTGATDTQYF.

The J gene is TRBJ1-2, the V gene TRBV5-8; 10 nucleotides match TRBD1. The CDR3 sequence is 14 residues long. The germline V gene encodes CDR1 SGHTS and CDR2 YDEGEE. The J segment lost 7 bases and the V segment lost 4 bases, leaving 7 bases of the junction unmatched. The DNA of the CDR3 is TGTGCCAGCAGCGAGGACAGGGGGTATATTGGCTACACCTTC. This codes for CASSEDRGYIGYTF.

CDR3 sequence: CASSYHDGGGYTF. As DNA, the CDR3 is TGTGCCAGCAGTTACCATGATGGAGGTGGCTACACCTTC. The gene calls are TRBV6-5 and TRBJ1-2; no clear D gene. The ends were cut back, 2 bases at V and 7 bases at J, with 11 bases in the middle. CDR3 length: 13 amino acids. The germline V gene has CDR1 MNHEY and CDR2 SVGAGI.

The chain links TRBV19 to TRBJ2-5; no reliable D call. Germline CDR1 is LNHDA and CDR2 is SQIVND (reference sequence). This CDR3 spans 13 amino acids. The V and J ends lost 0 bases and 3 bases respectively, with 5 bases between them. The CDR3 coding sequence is TGTGCCAGTAGTATAGATCTAGAAGAGACCCAGTACTTC. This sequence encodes CASSIDLEETQYF.

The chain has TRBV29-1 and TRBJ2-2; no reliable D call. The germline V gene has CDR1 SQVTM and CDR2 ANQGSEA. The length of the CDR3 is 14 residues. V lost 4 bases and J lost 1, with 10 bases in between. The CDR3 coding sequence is TGCAGCGTTGCCGAACTCCTGAACACCGGGGAGCTGTTTTTT. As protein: CSVAELLNTGELFF.

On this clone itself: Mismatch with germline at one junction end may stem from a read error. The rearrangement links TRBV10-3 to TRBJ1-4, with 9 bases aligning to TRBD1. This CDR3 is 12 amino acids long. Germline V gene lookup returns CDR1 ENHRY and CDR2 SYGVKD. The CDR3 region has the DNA TGTGCCATCAGTGAGGGGACAGGGCTATTTTTATTT. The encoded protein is CAISEGTGLFLF.

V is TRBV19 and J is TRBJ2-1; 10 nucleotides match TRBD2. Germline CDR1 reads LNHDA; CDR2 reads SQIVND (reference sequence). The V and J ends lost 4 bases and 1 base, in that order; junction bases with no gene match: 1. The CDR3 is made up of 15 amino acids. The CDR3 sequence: CASSRTSGSYNEQFF. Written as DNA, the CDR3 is TGTGCCAGTAGTAGGACTAGCGGTTCCTACAATGAGCAGTTCTTC.

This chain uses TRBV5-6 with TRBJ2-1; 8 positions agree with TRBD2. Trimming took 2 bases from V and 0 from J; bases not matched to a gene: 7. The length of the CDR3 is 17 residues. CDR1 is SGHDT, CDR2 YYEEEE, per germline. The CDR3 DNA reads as TGTGCCAGCAGCTTTGAGCGGGGGACTAGCTCCTACAATGAGCAGTTCTTC. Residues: CASSFERGTSSYNEQFF.

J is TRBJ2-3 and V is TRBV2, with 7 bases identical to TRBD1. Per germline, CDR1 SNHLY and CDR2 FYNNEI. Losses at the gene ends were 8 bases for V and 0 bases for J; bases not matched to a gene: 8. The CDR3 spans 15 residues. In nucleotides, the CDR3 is TGTGCCAGCTTCCCTGTGGGACAGAGCACAGATACGCAGTATTTT. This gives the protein CASFPVGQSTDTQYF.

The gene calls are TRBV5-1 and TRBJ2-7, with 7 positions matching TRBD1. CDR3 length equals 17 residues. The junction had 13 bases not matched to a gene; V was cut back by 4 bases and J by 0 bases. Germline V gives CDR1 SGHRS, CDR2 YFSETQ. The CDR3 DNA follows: TGCGCCAGCAGCAAAGCTACAGGGGTAGAAAGCTCCTACGAGCAGTACTTC. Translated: CASSKATGVESSYEQYF. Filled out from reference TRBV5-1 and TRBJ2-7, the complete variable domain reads KAGVTQTPRYLIKTRGQQVTLSCSPISGHRSVSWYQQTPGQGLQFLFEYFSETQRNKGNFPGRFSGRQFSNSRSEMNVSTLELGDSALYLCASSKATGVESSYEQYFGPGTRLTVT.

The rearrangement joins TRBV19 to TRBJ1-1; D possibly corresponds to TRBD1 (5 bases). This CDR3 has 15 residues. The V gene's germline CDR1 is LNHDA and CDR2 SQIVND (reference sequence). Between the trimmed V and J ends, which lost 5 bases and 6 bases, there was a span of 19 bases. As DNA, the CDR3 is TGTGCCAGTAGTGGCCCGTACCAGGGTTACGCTGAAGCTTTCTTT. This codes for CASSGPYQGYAEAFF. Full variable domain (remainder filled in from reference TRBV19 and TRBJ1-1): DGGITQSPKYLFRKEGQNVTLSCEQNLNHDAMYWYRQDPGQGLRLIYYSQIVNDFQKGDIAEGYSVSREKKESFPLTVTSAQKNPTAFYLCASSGPYQGYAEAFFGQGTRLTVV.

In DNA form, the CDR3 reads TGTGCCAGCAGCTCGTCGGGACAGGGGGCCGCTGAAGCTTTCTTT. It is translated as CASSSSGQGAAEAFF. This rearrangement joins TRBV5-5 to TRBJ1-1; 12 nucleotides line up with TRBD1. This CDR3 comprises 15 residues. Germline V lookup: CDR1 SGHKS, CDR2 YYEKEE (reference sequence). V was clipped by 3 bases and J by 6 bases; unmatched bases: 6.

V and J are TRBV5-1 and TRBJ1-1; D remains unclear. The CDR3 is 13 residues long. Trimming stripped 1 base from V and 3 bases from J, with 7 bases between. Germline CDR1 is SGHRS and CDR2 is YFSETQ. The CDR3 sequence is CASSLLADTEAFF. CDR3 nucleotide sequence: TGCGCCAGCAGCTTGTTAGCGGACACTGAAGCTTTCTTT.

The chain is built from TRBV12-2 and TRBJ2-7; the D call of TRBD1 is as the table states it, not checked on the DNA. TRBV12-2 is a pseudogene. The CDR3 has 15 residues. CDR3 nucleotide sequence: TGTGCAAGTCGCCTCAGGGGCAGGCCGAGCTGCGAGCAGTACTTC. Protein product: CASRLRGRPSCEQYF.

Here the CDR3 reads CASSLGGGAPDTQYF. CDR3 DNA sequence: TGTGCCAGCAGCTTAGGCGGGGGGGCCCCAGATACGCAGTATTTT. The chain is built from TRBV7-3 and TRBJ2-3; 9 bases are shared with TRBD2. Per the germline V gene, CDR1 is SGHTA and CDR2 is FQGTGA. There are 15 residues in the CDR3. J gave up 4 bases and V 2 bases, and 4 bases lay outside the gene matches.

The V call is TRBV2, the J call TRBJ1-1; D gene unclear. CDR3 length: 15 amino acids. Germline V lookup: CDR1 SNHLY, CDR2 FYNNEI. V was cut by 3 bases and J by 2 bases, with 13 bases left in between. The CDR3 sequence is CASSDRQALNTEAFF. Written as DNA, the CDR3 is TGTGCCAGCAGTGACAGGCAGGCGCTTAACACTGAAGCTTTCTTT.